This record looks at one TCR beta chain sequence and its context. Its binding antigen is unknown. No base quality information exists; no much larger clone differs at one position. These data come from a study of blood T cell repertoires in COVID-19 (TCRdb year 2020). Notes on the research overall: The collaborator samples originated in the United States, Italy and Spain and spanned the acute and convalescent phases of COVID-19. The prospective study material was composed of cDNA or gDNA derived from T cells, B-cell-depleted T cells, or PBMCs. The dataset comprised deeply sampled blood TCRbeta repertoires from subjects exposed to, actively infected with, or recovered from COVID-19. The repertoires were released in a freely available public database meant as a resource for research on the immune response to SARS-CoV-2. The samples were drawn from the first 160 participants of the ongoing ImmuneRACE study and from 1,254 subjects provided by 6 global collaborators. The sample metadata nearly always contained a de-identified subject ID, COVID-19 status, age in years and sex. HLA class I and class II types, where available, came from metadata supplied by the sample provider rather than from assay-based typing.

From the cysteine up to the phenylalanine, the CDR3 has a length of 14 residues. Kept here is only the CDR3 DNA, which spans 42 bases and is read in frame from base 1. At the junction V is shortened by 5 bases and J by 6 bases, with 17 bases in between. The germline V gene supplies CDR1 SGHVS and CDR2 FNYEAQ. TCRbeta CDR3 regions were amplified from genomic DNA by means of the immunoSEQ Assay, a bias-controlled multiplex PCR. Concerning the study's data processing: Nucleated cell counts per sample were estimated from amplification of reference gene primers within the assay. To quantify the absolute abundance of each unique TCRbeta CDR3 rearrangement, sequence reads were collapsed and filtered. For each sample, productive Simpson clonality was calculated as the square root of Simpson's diversity index across productive rearrangements. TCRdb stores this immuneACCESS table with in-frame sequences only. Part of the clones is absent; in the studies checked, under half of the shortfall reflects unresolved V genes, and no reason is known for the rest. V, J and clone size reflect that table, while D and trimming were determined from the DNA. The table for this sample lists some 81,000 clones; about 95% of them were counted only once. The ten largest clones take up about 4.7% of the sample.

Whole blood was collected in K2EDTA tubes by collaborating institutions according to the institutions' own protocols. Collaborator samples were shipped for TCRbeta analysis as frozen whole blood, isolated PBMCs, or DNA extracted from either sample type. Findings and caveats that apply to the study as a whole: Clinical and demographic metadata were provided uncurated, with the amount varying by source and participant.

Sequencing used peripheral blood. The chain uses TRBV7-6 and TRBJ2-7, with the D gene uncertain. The TCR was taken from a human donor with active COVID-19. The donor label of this sample is uncertain. The CDR3 corresponds to CASSPTFPPSEQYF. The DNA reads TGTGCCAGCAGCCCCACTTTTCCCCCAAGCGAGCAGTACTTC.